A selection of T cell receptor beta chains follows, all from one sample in a study of shared clonotypes between healthy human individuals. Sequencing was performed with immunoSEQ multiplex PCR; in TCRdb, only in-frame clones are kept and a portion is missing. The table shows 450,000 to 700,000 clones, with around 95% occurring only once. The sequencing input was naive CD8+ T cells sorted from blood. The source is a woman in her thirties in good health. Both conserved end residues are part of each CDR3. D genes are given only for firm matches. Where a row states a size, it is once, few, many or the class of an expanded clone; other rows omit it.

clone size: once; J gene: TRBJ2-3; D gene: TRBD2; V gene: TRBV27; CDR3 DNA: TGTGCCAGCGCGCCGGGACTAGCGGGAGGGCAGGGCCGAACAGATACGCAGTATTTT; CDR3 protein: CASAPGLAGGQGRTDTQYF
clone size: -; J gene: TRBJ1-1; D gene: -; V gene: TRBV28; CDR3 DNA: TGTGCCAGCAGTTTCAGGCCGAACACTGAAGCTTTCTTT; CDR3 protein: CASSFRPNTEAFF
clone size: -; J gene: TRBJ2-3; D gene: TRBD2; V gene: TRBV5-6; CDR3 DNA: TGTGCCAGCAGCATTAGCGGGACCACGCAGTATTTT; CDR3 protein: CASSISGTTQYF
clone size: -; J gene: TRBJ2-1; D gene: -; V gene: TRBV5-6; CDR3 DNA: TGTGCCAGCAGCTTGTCCGGGTATCGATTAAATGAGCAGTTCTTC; CDR3 protein: CASSLSGYRLNEQFF
clone size: -; J gene: TRBJ2-1; D gene: -; V gene: TRBV15; CDR3 DNA: TGTGCCACCAGCAGAGTCCTAGGGTACAACAATGAGCAGTTCTTC; CDR3 protein: CATSRVLGYNNEQFF
clone size: -; J gene: TRBJ2-7; D gene: -; V gene: TRBV25-1; CDR3 DNA: TGTGCCGCCCCTCAAAACTACACATACGCCCACGAGCAGTACTTC; CDR3 protein: CAAPQNYTYAHEQYF
clone size: -; J gene: TRBJ2-3; D gene: -; V gene: TRBV7-8; CDR3 DNA: TGTGCCAGCAGCTCGGCTACAGATACGCAGTATTTT; CDR3 protein: CASSSATDTQYF
clone size: -; J gene: TRBJ2-1; D gene: -; V gene: TRBV2; CDR3 DNA: TGTGCCAGCAGTGATCAGAAGGGGAGCTCCTACAATGAGCAGTTCTTC; CDR3 protein: CASSDQKGSSYNEQFF
clone size: -; J gene: TRBJ1-4; D gene: TRBD1; V gene: TRBV9; CDR3 DNA: TGTGCCAGCAGCGTAGAGGGGACAGGACGTGAAAAACTGTTTTTT; CDR3 protein: CASSVEGTGREKLFF
clone size: few; J gene: TRBJ1-1; D gene: -; V gene: TRBV30; CDR3 DNA: TGTGCCTGGACTCCCCCGCGGGGCGGTGAAGCTTTCTTT; CDR3 protein: CAWTPPRGGEAFF
clone size: -; J gene: TRBJ2-5; D gene: -; V gene: TRBV28; CDR3 DNA: TGTGCCAGCAGTTTAAACCCCCCTCAACCTACCGAGACCCAGTACTTC; CDR3 protein: CASSLNPPQPTETQYF
clone size: once; J gene: TRBJ2-2; D gene: TRBD2; V gene: TRBV13; CDR3 DNA: TGTGCCGCCCGGGGGGGGCCCACCGGGGAGCTGTTTTTT; CDR3 protein: CAARGGPTGELFF
clone size: once; J gene: TRBJ2-6; D gene: TRBD1; V gene: TRBV30; CDR3 DNA: TGTGCCTGGAGTACAGGGGCTGGGGCCAACGTCCTGACTTTC; CDR3 protein: CAWSTGAGANVLTF
clone size: -; J gene: TRBJ2-7; D gene: -; V gene: TRBV29-1; CDR3 DNA: TGCAGCGTTGACGACGGCTACGAGCAGTACTTC; CDR3 protein: CSVDDGYEQYF
clone size: -; J gene: TRBJ1-1; D gene: -; V gene: TRBV28; CDR3 DNA: TGTGCCAGCAGTTTGGGGTGGGCCACTGAAGCTTTCTTT; CDR3 protein: CASSLGWATEAFF
clone size: -; J gene: TRBJ2-1; D gene: TRBD1; V gene: TRBV28; CDR3 DNA: TGTGCCAGCAGTGCTCAGGGGGTAAAGGGGAGTGAGCAGTTCTTC; CDR3 protein: CASSAQGVKGSEQFF
clone size: -; J gene: TRBJ1-2; D gene: TRBD1; V gene: TRBV27; CDR3 DNA: TGTGCCAGCAGTTTAAGGGGAACAGGGGGCAGGGGCTACACCTTC; CDR3 protein: CASSLRGTGGRGYTF
clone size: -; J gene: TRBJ2-1; D gene: TRBD1; V gene: TRBV13; CDR3 DNA: TGTGCCAGCAGCCACGGGACAGGGGGTCTGACAGAGAATGAGCAGTTCTTC; CDR3 protein: CASSHGTGGLTENEQFF
clone size: -; J gene: TRBJ2-1; D gene: TRBD2; V gene: TRBV11-2; CDR3 DNA: TGTGCCAGCAGCTTTGAGACTAGCGAGGGGAATGAGCAGTTCTTC; CDR3 protein: CASSFETSEGNEQFF
clone size: -; J gene: TRBJ2-1; D gene: -; V gene: TRBV4-1; CDR3 DNA: TGCGCCAGCAGCTACCTTACGGGTGAGCAGTTCTTC; CDR3 protein: CASSYLTGEQFF
clone size: -; J gene: TRBJ2-1; D gene: TRBD1; V gene: TRBV28; CDR3 DNA: TGTGCCAGCACCGAGCGGGGGACAGGGGTCGATGAGCAGTTCTTC; CDR3 protein: CASTERGTGVDEQFF
clone size: -; J gene: TRBJ2-2; D gene: TRBD2; V gene: TRBV16; CDR3 DNA: TGTGCCAGCAGCCAATCCGGCGGGAGTGCCGGGGAGCTGTTTTTT; CDR3 protein: CASSQSGGSAGELFF
clone size: -; J gene: TRBJ2-2; D gene: TRBD2; V gene: TRBV5-1; CDR3 DNA: TGCGCCAGCACCCAGAGCGGGAGTGATGCCGGGGAGCTGTTTTTT; CDR3 protein: CASTQSGSDAGELFF
clone size: -; J gene: TRBJ1-1; D gene: TRBD1; V gene: TRBV27; CDR3 DNA: TGTGCCAGCAGTTTAGTATCGACAGGGGGCACTGAAGCTTTCTTT; CDR3 protein: CASSLVSTGGTEAFF
clone size: -; J gene: TRBJ2-5; D gene: -; V gene: TRBV5-6; CDR3 DNA: TGTGCCAGCAGCTTGAAGACGGCGGGGATCCAAGAGACCCAGTACTTC; CDR3 protein: CASSLKTAGIQETQYF
clone size: -; J gene: TRBJ2-2; D gene: -; V gene: TRBV28; CDR3 DNA: TGTGCCAGCAGTCCCCAGGGGAGCGGGACCGAGCTGTTTTTT; CDR3 protein: CASSPQGSGTELFF
clone size: -; J gene: TRBJ2-7; D gene: -; V gene: TRBV27; CDR3 DNA: TGTGCCAGCAGTTGGGGCGGACCTCCCTACGAGCAGTACTTC; CDR3 protein: CASSWGGPPYEQYF
clone size: -; J gene: TRBJ2-7; D gene: -; V gene: TRBV18; CDR3 DNA: TGTGCCAGCTCACAGCGGACAAGAGGGGAGCACGAGCAGTACTTC; CDR3 protein: CASSQRTRGEHEQYF
clone size: -; J gene: TRBJ2-1; D gene: -; V gene: TRBV7-9; CDR3 DNA: TGTGCCAGCAGCTCCAGAGGGTCGGTCCACTACAATGAGCAGTTCTTC; CDR3 protein: CASSSRGSVHYNEQFF
clone size: -; J gene: TRBJ2-1; D gene: TRBD2; V gene: TRBV29-1; CDR3 DNA: TGCAGCGCCAGAGGGCGGCCTAGCGGGAGGGCCACCCCCAAGCTCTCCTACAATGAGCAGTTCTTC; CDR3 protein: CSARGRPSGRATPKLSYNEQFF
clone size: once; J gene: TRBJ2-7; D gene: TRBD2; V gene: TRBV14; CDR3 DNA: TGTGCCAGCAGCCCACTAGCGCTCTCCTACGAGCAGTACTTC; CDR3 protein: CASSPLALSYEQYF
clone size: -; J gene: TRBJ1-4; D gene: -; V gene: TRBV4-1; CDR3 DNA: TGCGCCAGCAGCCACCCGGCGGATGAAAAACTGTTTTTT; CDR3 protein: CASSHPADEKLFF
clone size: -; J gene: TRBJ1-2; D gene: TRBD1; V gene: TRBV6-4; CDR3 DNA: TGTGCCAGCAGTCCCCGGACAGGGGAAGATCACTATGGCTACACCTTC; CDR3 protein: CASSPRTGEDHYGYTF
clone size: -; J gene: TRBJ2-1; D gene: TRBD2; V gene: TRBV13; CDR3 DNA: TGTGCCAGCAGCACGCGGACTAGCGGGTCCAAGGAAGAGCAGTTCTTC; CDR3 protein: CASSTRTSGSKEEQFF
clone size: -; J gene: TRBJ2-7; D gene: -; V gene: TRBV19; CDR3 DNA: TGTGCCAGTAGTATAGCCTCAGGGGATGTCTACGAGCAGTACTTC; CDR3 protein: CASSIASGDVYEQYF
clone size: -; J gene: TRBJ2-7; D gene: -; V gene: TRBV19; CDR3 DNA: TGTGCCAGTAGTATCGACTCACAGGGCTACGAGCAGTACTTC; CDR3 protein: CASSIDSQGYEQYF
clone size: -; J gene: TRBJ2-7; D gene: -; V gene: TRBV6-5; CDR3 DNA: TGTGCCAGCAGTTACTCCTCCGGAAATTACATCTACGAGCAGTACTTC; CDR3 protein: CASSYSSGNYIYEQYF
clone size: -; J gene: TRBJ2-7; D gene: -; V gene: TRBV2; CDR3 DNA: TGTGCCAGCAGTGAAGCAGACAAGCAGTACTTC; CDR3 protein: CASSEADKQYF
clone size: -; J gene: TRBJ1-1; D gene: TRBD1; V gene: TRBV19; CDR3 DNA: TGTGCCAGTAGTATGGACAGGGAAGGGAACACTGAAGCTTTCTTT; CDR3 protein: CASSMDREGNTEAFF
clone size: -; J gene: TRBJ1-1; D gene: TRBD1; V gene: TRBV10-3; CDR3 DNA: TGTGCCATCAGGACCAGGGGGTTCACTGAAGCTTTCTTT; CDR3 protein: CAIRTRGFTEAFF